The TCR beta chain under discussion was sequenced for a study of cytomegalovirus exposure and HLA in healthy donors. A remark on this clone: Its specificity is unknown.

The PCR made use of 60 Vbeta and 13 Jbeta primers. Data came from immunoSEQ multiplex PCR; TCRdb stores just in-frame clones and leaves some out. The sample includes 150,000 or so clones, approximately 72% seen only once; the top ten take approximately 7.1%. The study's findings and limits: Researchers reported from a later analysis that most CMV-associated TCR beta chains appeared HLA-restricted. Differences between HLA loci emerged in a later analysis of TCR association rates, with DRB1 most and HLA-C fewest. Three CMV-associated chains were confirmed in vitro to be specific for CMV antigens.

What was sequenced was PBMCs. The clonotype originates from a man aged 40-49 years in good health and CMV-seropositive.

The CDR3 loop reads CASSRGTGGNQPQHF. Here the CDR3 DNA reads TGTGCCAGCAGTAGGGGGACAGGGGGCAATCAGCCCCAGCATTTT. The chain is built from TRBV27 and TRBJ1-5; 10 bases line up with TRBD1. The CDR3 covers 15 residues. The junction had 3 bases not matched to a gene; V was cut back by 5 bases and J by 2 bases. The germline V gene encodes CDR1 MNHEY and CDR2 SMNVEV (reference sequence).